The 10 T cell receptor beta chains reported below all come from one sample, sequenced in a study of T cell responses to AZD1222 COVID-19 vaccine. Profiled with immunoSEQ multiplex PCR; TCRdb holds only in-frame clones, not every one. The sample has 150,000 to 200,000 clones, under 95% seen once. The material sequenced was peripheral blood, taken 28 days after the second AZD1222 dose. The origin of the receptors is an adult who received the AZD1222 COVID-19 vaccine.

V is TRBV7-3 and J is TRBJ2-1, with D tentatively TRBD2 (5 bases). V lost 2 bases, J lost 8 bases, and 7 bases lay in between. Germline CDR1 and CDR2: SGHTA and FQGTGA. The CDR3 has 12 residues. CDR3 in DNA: TGTGCCAGCAGCTTAGGACTCGATGAGCAGTTCTTC. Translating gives CASSLGLDEQFF.

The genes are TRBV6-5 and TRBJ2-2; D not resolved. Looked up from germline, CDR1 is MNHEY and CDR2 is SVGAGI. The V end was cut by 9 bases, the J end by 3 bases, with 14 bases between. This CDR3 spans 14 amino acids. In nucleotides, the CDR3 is TGTGCCAGTGGCAAAGGTGGGGACACCGGGGAGCTGTTTTTT. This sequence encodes CASGKGGDTGELFF.

The CDR3 region is CASSPTPGSRGGYTF. The CDR3 DNA reads TGCGCCAGCAGCCCCACCCCGGGATCCAGAGGAGGCTACACCTTC. The chain links TRBV5-1 to TRBJ1-2; no clear D gene. Germline V gene lookup returns CDR1 SGHRS and CDR2 YFSETQ. The CDR3 is made up of 15 amino acids. V dropped 4 bases and J dropped 8 bases, with 21 bases sitting between them.

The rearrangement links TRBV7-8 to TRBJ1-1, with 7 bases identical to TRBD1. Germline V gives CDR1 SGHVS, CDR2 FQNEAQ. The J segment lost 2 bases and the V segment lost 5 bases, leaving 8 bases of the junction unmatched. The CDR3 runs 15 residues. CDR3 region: CASSPDRAGNTEAFF. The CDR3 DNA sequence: TGTGCCAGCAGCCCCGACAGGGCCGGAAACACTGAAGCTTTCTTT.

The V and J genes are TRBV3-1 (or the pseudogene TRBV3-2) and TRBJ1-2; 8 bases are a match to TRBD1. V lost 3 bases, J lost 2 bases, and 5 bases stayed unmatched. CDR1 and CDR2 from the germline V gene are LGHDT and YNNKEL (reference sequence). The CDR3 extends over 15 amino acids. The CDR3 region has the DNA TGTGCCAGCAGCCATGGACAGGGAGGAAACTATGGCTACACCTTC. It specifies CASSHGQGGNYGYTF.

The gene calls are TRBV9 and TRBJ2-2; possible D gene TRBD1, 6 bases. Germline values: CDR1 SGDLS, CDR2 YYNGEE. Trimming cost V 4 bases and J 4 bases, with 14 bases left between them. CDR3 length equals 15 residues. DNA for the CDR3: TGTGCCAGCAGCCGCTATACAGGGTCCACCGGGGAGCTGTTTTTT. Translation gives CASSRYTGSTGELFF.

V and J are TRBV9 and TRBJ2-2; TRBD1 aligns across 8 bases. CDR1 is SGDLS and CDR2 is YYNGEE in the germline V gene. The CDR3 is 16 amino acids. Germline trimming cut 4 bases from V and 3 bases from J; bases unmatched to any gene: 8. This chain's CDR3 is CASSKLTGADTGELFF. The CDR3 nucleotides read TGTGCCAGCAGCAAACTGACAGGGGCGGACACCGGGGAGCTGTTTTTT.

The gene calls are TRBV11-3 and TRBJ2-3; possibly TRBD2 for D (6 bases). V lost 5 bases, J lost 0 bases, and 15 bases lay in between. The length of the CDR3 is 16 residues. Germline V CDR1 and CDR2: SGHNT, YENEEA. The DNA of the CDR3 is TGTGCCAGCAGCCCAGCGGGTAGCGGTAGCACAGATACGCAGTATTTT. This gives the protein CASSPAGSGSTDTQYF. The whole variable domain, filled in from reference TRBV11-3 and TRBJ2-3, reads EAGVVQSPRYKIIEKKQPVAFWCNPISGHNTLYWYLQNLGQGPELLIRYENEEAVDDSQLPKDRFSAERLKGVDSTLKIQPAELGDSAVYLCASSPAGSGSTDTQYFGPGTRLTVL.

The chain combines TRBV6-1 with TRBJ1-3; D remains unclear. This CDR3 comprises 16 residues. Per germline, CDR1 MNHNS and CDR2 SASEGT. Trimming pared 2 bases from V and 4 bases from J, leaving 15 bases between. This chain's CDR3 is CASSESPRVTGNTIYF. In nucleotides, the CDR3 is TGTGCCAGCAGTGAATCTCCAAGGGTAACGGGAAACACCATATATTTT.

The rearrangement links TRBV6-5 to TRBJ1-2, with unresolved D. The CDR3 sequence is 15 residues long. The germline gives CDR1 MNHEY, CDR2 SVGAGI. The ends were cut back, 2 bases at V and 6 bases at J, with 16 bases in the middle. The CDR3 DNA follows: TGTGCCAGCAGTTACATTGGGGTTGGCAAGGATGGCTACACCTTC. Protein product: CASSYIGVGKDGYTF.